The 20 T cell receptor beta chains presented below share a single source sample, sequenced in a study of CD8+ T cells in alopecia areata. RNA was extracted and reverse transcribed into cDNA as the sequencing template. Libraries were prepared by immunoSEQ multiplex PCR; TCRdb keeps only in-frame clonotypes and omits some of them. The repertoire holds approximately 210,000 clones, with approximately 65% as singletons. Treatment here: oral pan-JAK inhibitor, 5-10 mg twice daily. This specimen consisted of CD4+ T cells sorted from blood, obtained at week 44, from a patient treated with tofacitinib. All receptors come from a human donor with alopecia areata.

There are many counts of this clone. The V gene is TRBV29-1, the J gene TRBJ1-4, with D perhaps TRBD1 (6 bases). V lost 6 bases and J 4 bases, leaving 9 bases between the germline ends. The CDR3 runs 12 residues. Germline CDR1 is SQVTM and CDR2 is ANQGSEA. DNA for the CDR3: TGCAGCGTGGCACAGGGTAATGAAAAACTGTTTTTT. Its translation is CSVAQGNEKLFF.

V is TRBV4-1 and J is TRBJ2-2, with D perhaps assigned TRBD1 or TRBD2 (6 bases each). The CDR3 totals 18 residues. V was pared by 4 bases and J by 6 bases, with 24 bases between. Germline V lookup: CDR1 MGHRA, CDR2 YSYEKL. CDR3 protein: CASSPRNNGGSAAGELFF. The CDR3 DNA reads TGCGCCAGCAGCCCTCGGAACAACGGGGGCTCCGCGGCCGGGGAGCTGTTTTTT.

V gene TRBV27 combines with J gene TRBJ1-5, with 7 bases lining up with TRBD1. V was pared by 4 bases and J by 0 bases, with 9 bases of the junction left unmatched. Germline CDR1 reads MNHEY; CDR2 reads SMNVEV (reference sequence). The CDR3 covers 17 residues. CDR3 sequence: CASSSTRTGYSNQPQHF. The CDR3 DNA follows: TGTGCCAGCAGTTCTACTCGGACAGGTTATAGCAATCAGCCCCAGCATTTT.

The chain combines TRBV7-8 with TRBJ1-5; D is ambiguous. The V gene lost 1 base and the J gene lost 5 bases, with 9 bases spanning the gap. CDR1 and CDR2 from the germline V gene are SGHVS and FQNEAQ. This CDR3 contains 14 residues. The CDR3: CASSLDQGDQPQHF. The CDR3 DNA reads TGTGCCAGCAGCTTAGATCAAGGCGATCAGCCCCAGCATTTT.

J is TRBJ1-2 and V is TRBV30; weak D call: TRBD1 (6 bases). The CDR3 has 14 amino acids. CDR1 and CDR2 (germline): GTSNPN, SVGIG (reference sequence). Trimming stripped 2 bases from V and 4 bases from J, with 14 bases between. CDR3 loop: CAWSYRGAGYGYTF. The DNA of the CDR3 is TGTGCCTGGAGTTATCGGGGGGCGGGCTATGGCTACACCTTC.

This rearrangement joins TRBV5-1 to TRBJ2-7; D not resolved. Germline values: CDR1 SGHRS, CDR2 YFSETQ. The CDR3 is made up of 13 amino acids. The V end lost 3 bases, the J end lost 6 bases, and 13 bases lay between the germline ends. The CDR3 DNA is TGCGCCAGCAGCTCGCCCCCTGACGGCGAGCAGTACTTC. Translation gives CASSSPPDGEQYF. The full variable domain, rest sourced from reference TRBV5-1 and TRBJ2-7, is KAGVTQTPRYLIKTRGQQVTLSCSPISGHRSVSWYQQTPGQGLQFLFEYFSETQRNKGNFPGRFSGRQFSNSRSEMNVSTLELGDSALYLCASSSPPDGEQYFGPGTRLTVT.

This clone was observed a single time. V usage is TRBV29-1 and J usage is TRBJ1-1, with D tentatively TRBD1 (5 bases). V lost 3 bases and J lost 5, with 13 bases in between. Germline values: CDR1 SQVTM, CDR2 ANQGSEA. The CDR3 loop spans 13 amino acids. This chain's CDR3 is CSVEEGMGTEAFF. CDR3 DNA sequence: TGCAGCGTTGAGGAGGGGATGGGGACTGAAGCTTTCTTT. The whole variable domain, remainder taken from reference TRBV29-1 and TRBJ1-1, is SAVISQKPSRDICQRGTSLTIQCQVDSQVTMMFWYRQQPGQSLTLIATANQGSEATYESGFVIDKFPISRPNLTFSTLTVSNMSPEDSSIYLCSVEEGMGTEAFFGQGTRLTVV.

J is TRBJ2-7 and V is TRBV7-2; D is undetermined. This CDR3 comprises 14 residues. Trimming stripped 2 bases from V and 0 bases from J, with 8 bases between. From germline, CDR1 is SGHTA and CDR2 FQGNSA. The CDR3 sequence is CASSLSEHSYEQYF. The CDR3 DNA reads TGTGCCAGCAGCTTATCAGAGCACTCCTACGAGCAGTACTTC.

The V and J genes are TRBV27 and TRBJ1-1; D uncertain. The CDR3 contains 13 residues. CDR1 and CDR2 (germline): MNHEY, SMNVEV (reference sequence). V was pared by 4 bases and J by 6 bases, with 12 bases between. This chain's CDR3 is CASSSRSGAEAFF. In nucleotides, the CDR3 is TGTGCCAGCAGTTCCCGCTCCGGGGCTGAAGCTTTCTTT.

This clone was picked up a small number of times. The chain links TRBV7-8 to TRBJ2-7, with a tentative D call TRBD1 (5 bases). This CDR3 has 18 amino acids. The V gene lost 4 bases and the J gene lost 0 bases, with 22 bases spanning the gap. CDR1 and CDR2 from the germline V gene are SGHVS and FQNEAQ. The CDR3 loop reads CASSSKDSSATNSYEQYF. CDR3 coding DNA: TGTGCCAGCAGCTCCAAAGACAGCTCCGCGACAAACTCCTACGAGCAGTACTTC.

The chain uses TRBV7-2 and TRBJ2-7; D may be TRBD2 (5 bases). Germline V gene lookup returns CDR1 SGHTA and CDR2 FQGNSA. CDR3 length: 14 amino acids. Trimming cost V 7 bases and J 6 bases, with 19 bases left between them. The CDR3 sequence: CASTTTPGLSEQYF. The CDR3 region has the DNA TGTGCCAGCACCACGACCCCGGGGTTGAGCGAGCAGTACTTC.

The chain combines TRBV30 with TRBJ1-2; 7 bases agree with TRBD1. Germline V gene sequence: CDR1 GTSNPN, CDR2 SVGIG (reference sequence). V lost 4 bases to trimming and J lost 4 bases; unmatched junction nucleotides: 12. This CDR3 comprises 15 residues. CDR3 nucleotide sequence: TGTGCCTGGACCAAGGGACAGTCTAGGGCCTATGGCTACACCTTC. It specifies CAWTKGQSRAYGYTF.

The J gene is TRBJ2-5, the V gene TRBV2; weak D call: TRBD2 (6 bases). In germline, CDR1 is SNHLY, CDR2 FYNNEI. CDR3 length: 16 residues. V lost 6 bases and J lost 5, with 22 bases in between. Written as DNA, the CDR3 is TGTGCCAGCAGCGGCGGGTCTAGCGTTGGGTGGGAGACCCAGTACTTC. It translates to CASSGGSSVGWETQYF.

In its sample, this clone was seen once. The chain links TRBV19 to TRBJ1-2; TRBD1 matches at 7 bases. This CDR3 comprises 15 residues. Looked up from germline, CDR1 is LNHDA and CDR2 is SQIVND (reference sequence). With V trimmed by 5 bases and J by 7 bases, 13 bases remained unmatched. Here the CDR3 reads CASSRIDRDDSGYTF. DNA of the CDR3: TGTGCCAGTAGTCGCATCGACAGGGACGACTCTGGCTACACCTTC. The entire variable domain, with the rest obtained from reference TRBV19 and TRBJ1-2, is as follows: DGGITQSPKYLFRKEGQNVTLSCEQNLNHDAMYWYRQDPGQGLRLIYYSQIVNDFQKGDIAEGYSVSREKKESFPLTVTSAQKNPTAFYLCASSRIDRDDSGYTFGSGTRLTVV.

The count of this clone is one. J is TRBJ2-7 and V is TRBV25-1; 7 nucleotides agree with TRBD1. The junction had 11 bases not matched to a gene; V was cut back by 3 bases and J by 9 bases. CDR3 length equals 14 residues. From germline, CDR1 is MGHDK and CDR2 SYGVNS. CDR3 in amino acids: CASSDARQGDWQYF. The CDR3 bases are TGTGCCAGCAGTGATGCGAGACAGGGCGATTGGCAGTACTTC.

This clone was counted a few times. V is TRBV23-1 and J is TRBJ1-2; D is ambiguous. TRBV23-1 is labeled an ORF, and its function is uncertain. Trimming shortened V by 10 bases and J by 7 bases, and 7 bases separated the two germline ends. This CDR3 has 9 residues. The CDR3 DNA follows: TGCGCCACCCTATGTGGCTACACCTTC. Encoded protein: CATLCGYTF.

The chain links TRBV4-3 to TRBJ1-3; D is uncertain. Trimming removed 0 bases from V and 0 bases from J, with 12 bases in between. The CDR3 covers 17 residues. Germline V gives CDR1 LGHNA, CDR2 YSLEER. Here the CDR3 reads CASSQDGRSFSGNTIYF. The CDR3 coding sequence is TGCGCCAGCAGCCAAGATGGCAGATCCTTCTCTGGAAACACCATATATTTT.

This chain connects TRBV25-1 to TRBJ1-4, with D unresolved. Germline V gives CDR1 MGHDK, CDR2 SYGVNS. The CDR3 is made up of 13 amino acids. Trimming cost V 4 bases and J 4 bases, with 7 bases left between them. The CDR3 loop is CASSGGVNEKLFF. CDR3 DNA: TGTGCCAGCAGTGGCGGGGTTAATGAAAAACTGTTTTTT.

The chain combines TRBV6-5 with TRBJ2-3, with D unresolved. This CDR3 is 12 amino acids long. The germline V gene has CDR1 MNHEY and CDR2 SVGAGI. Trimming removed 6 bases from V and 0 bases from J, with 4 bases in between. The DNA of the CDR3 is TGTGCCAGCAGGGCCAGCACAGATACGCAGTATTTT. Amino acid sequence: CASRASTDTQYF.

The V and J genes are TRBV29-1 and TRBJ1-3; TRBD1 matches at 7 bases. With V trimmed by 6 bases and J by 1 base, 6 bases remained unmatched. This CDR3 comprises 14 residues. CDR1 is SQVTM and CDR2 is ANQGSEA in the germline V gene. This CDR3 reads CSVTGDRSGNTIYF. CDR3 in DNA: TGCAGCGTCACAGGGGATCGGTCTGGAAACACCATATATTTT.